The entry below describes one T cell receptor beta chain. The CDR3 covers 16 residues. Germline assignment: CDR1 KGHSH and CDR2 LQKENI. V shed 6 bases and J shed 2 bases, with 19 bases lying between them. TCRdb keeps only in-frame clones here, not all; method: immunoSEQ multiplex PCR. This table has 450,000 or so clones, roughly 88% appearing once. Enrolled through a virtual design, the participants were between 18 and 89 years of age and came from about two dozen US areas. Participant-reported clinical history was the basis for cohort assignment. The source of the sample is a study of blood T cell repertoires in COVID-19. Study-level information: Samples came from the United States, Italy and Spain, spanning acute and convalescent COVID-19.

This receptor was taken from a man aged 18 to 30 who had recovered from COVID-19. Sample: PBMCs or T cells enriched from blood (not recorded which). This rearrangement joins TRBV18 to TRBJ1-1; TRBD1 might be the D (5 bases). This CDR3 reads CASSPRQTSRNTEAFF. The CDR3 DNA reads TGTGCCAGCTCTCCTAGACAGACAAGCAGAAACACTGAAGCTTTCTTT.